This T cell receptor (beta chain) was documented in a study of CD8+CD57+ T cells in acquired aplastic anemia. Notes on the study in general: Roughly 27 sequences, all CD8+ CDR3, were shared between patients and controls.

Those patients picked for sequencing had displayed CD8+CD57+ cell expansion on flow cytometry. Profiling of TCR beta VDJ combinations and CDR3 sequences used genomic DNA as template. MiXCR, run by TCRdb on the reads, gives a single entry per CDR3 protein. The table lists about 150,000 distinct CDR3 sequences, approximately 51% of them singletons. This clonotype was observed many times. The target antigen is unknown. The CDR3 runs 14 residues. Between the trimmed V and J ends, which lost 6 bases and 2 bases, there was a span of 13 bases. CDR1 is LGHDT and CDR2 is YNNKEL in the germline V gene (reference sequence).

The sequence was collected from a human donor with aplastic anemia. The sample consisted of sorted CD4+, CD8+, or CD8+CD57+ T cells (not recorded which) from PBMCs. The J gene is TRBJ1-1, the V gene TRBV3-1, with D tentatively TRBD1 (6 bases). The CDR3 nucleotides read TGTGCCAGCAGGCAAACAGGGACTAACACTGAAGCTTTCTTT. It specifies CASRQTGTNTEAFF.